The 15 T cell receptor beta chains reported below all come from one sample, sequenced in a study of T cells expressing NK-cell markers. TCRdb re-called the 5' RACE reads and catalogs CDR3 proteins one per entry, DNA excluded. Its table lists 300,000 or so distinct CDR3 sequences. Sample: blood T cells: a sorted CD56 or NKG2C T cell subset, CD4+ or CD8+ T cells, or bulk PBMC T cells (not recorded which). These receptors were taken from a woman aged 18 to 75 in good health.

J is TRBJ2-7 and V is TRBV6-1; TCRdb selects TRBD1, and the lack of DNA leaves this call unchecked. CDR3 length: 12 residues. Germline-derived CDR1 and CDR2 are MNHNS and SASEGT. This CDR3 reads CAGGDRTYEQYF.

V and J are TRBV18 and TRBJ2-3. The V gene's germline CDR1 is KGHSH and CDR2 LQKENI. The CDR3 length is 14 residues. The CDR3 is CASSPPAGADTQYF. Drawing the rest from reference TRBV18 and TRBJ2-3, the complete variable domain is NAGVMQNPRHLVRRRGQEARLRCSPMKGHSHVYWYRQLPEEGLKFMVYLQKENIIDESGMPKERFSAEFPKEGPSILRIQQVVRGDSAAYFCASSPPAGADTQYFGPGTRLTVL.

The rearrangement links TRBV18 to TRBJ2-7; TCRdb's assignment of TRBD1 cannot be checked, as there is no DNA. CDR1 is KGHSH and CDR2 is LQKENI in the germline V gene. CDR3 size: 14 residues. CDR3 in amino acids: CASSPQGAEYEQYF.

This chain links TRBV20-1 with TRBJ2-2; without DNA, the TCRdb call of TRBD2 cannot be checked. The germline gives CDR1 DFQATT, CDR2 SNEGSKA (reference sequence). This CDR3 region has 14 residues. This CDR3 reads CSAERARRTGELFF.

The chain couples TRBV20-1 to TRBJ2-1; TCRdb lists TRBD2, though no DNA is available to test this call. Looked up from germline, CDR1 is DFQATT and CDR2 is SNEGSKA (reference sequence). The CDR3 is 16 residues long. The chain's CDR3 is CSARDQTSGSYNEQFF.

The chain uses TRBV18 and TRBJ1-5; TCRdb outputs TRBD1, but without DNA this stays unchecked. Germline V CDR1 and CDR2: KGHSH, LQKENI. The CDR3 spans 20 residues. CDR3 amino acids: CASSSIRGTGLSLSNQPQHF.

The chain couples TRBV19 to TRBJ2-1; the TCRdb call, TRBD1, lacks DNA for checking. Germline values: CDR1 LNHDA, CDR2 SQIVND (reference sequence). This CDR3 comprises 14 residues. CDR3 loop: CASSIEGGPSEQFF.

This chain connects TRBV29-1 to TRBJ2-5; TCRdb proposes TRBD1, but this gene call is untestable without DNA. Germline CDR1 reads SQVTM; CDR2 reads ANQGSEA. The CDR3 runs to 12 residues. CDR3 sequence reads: CSWGAVQETQYF.

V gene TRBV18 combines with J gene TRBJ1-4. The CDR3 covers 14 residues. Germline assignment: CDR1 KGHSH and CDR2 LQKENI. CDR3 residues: CASSLSAANEKLFF.

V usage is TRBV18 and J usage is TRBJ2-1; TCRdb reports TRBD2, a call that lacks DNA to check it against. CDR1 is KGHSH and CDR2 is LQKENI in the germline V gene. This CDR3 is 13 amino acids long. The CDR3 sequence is CASSRGSNNEQFF. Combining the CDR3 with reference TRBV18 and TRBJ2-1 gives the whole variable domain NAGVMQNPRHLVRRRGQEARLRCSPMKGHSHVYWYRQLPEEGLKFMVYLQKENIIDESGMPKERFSAEFPKEGPSILRIQQVVRGDSAAYFCASSRGSNNEQFFGPGTRLTVL.

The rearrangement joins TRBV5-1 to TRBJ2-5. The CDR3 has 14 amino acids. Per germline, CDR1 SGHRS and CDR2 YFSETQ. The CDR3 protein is CASSLTANQETQYF.

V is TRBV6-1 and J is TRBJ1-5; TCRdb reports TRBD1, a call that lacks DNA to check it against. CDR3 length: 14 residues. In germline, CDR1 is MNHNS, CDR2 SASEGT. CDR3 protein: CASNLQGSNQPQHF.

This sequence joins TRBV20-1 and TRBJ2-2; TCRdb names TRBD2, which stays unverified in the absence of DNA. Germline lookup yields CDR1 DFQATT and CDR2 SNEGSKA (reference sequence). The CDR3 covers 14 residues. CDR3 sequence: CSASPSGNTGELFF.

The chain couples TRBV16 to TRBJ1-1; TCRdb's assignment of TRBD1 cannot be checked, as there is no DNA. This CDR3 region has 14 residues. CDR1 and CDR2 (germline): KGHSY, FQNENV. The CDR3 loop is CASSEQGANTEAFF.

The CDR3 reads CASSLVSGSADTQYF. The V gene is TRBV5-4, the J gene TRBJ2-3; TCRdb's D call of TRBD2 is untestable without DNA. The CDR3 has 15 residues. CDR1 and CDR2 (germline): SGHNT, YYREEE (reference sequence).